This T cell receptor (beta chain) was recorded in a study of sequential checkpoint blockade in melanoma (dated by TCRdb to about 2019). Regarding the research as a whole: Patients were assigned by 1:1 randomization to either first-line nivolumab followed by ipilimumab (arm A) or ipilimumab followed by nivolumab (arm B). Maintenance nivolumab was given following each of the two trial sequences.

This specimen's treatment or condition label, per the study, means: randomized to nivolumab then ipilimumab (arm A) or the reverse (arm B). None of the trial patients had been given prior DNA-damaging chemotherapy. On a FACS Aria II flow cytometer, live CD3+CD8+ cells that were negative for CD19 and CD56 were sorted from thawed PBMCs. The samples were obtained from melanoma patients enrolled in CheckMate 064, an open-label, randomized phase II trial testing sequential checkpoint blockade. Leukapheresis was used to collect peripheral blood mononuclear cells, which were then purified with Ficoll-Paque and frozen in human serum with 10% DMSO. Immediately after sorting, the purity of sorted blood CD3+CD8+ cells was verified to be >95%, after which DNA was extracted. At the junction V is shortened by 3 bases and J by 7 bases, with 19 bases in between. The CDR3 has 15 amino acids, counting the end cysteine and phenylalanine. CDR3 DNA only is kept here, 45 bases in frame from base 1. CDR1 and CDR2 were assigned from the germline V gene as SGHDT and YYEEEE.

Study-level results and caveats: Larger, independent patient cohorts are needed to validate the response-prediction model that combines TCR metrics and mutation burden.

Regarding this clone: Its antigen is unknown. The input lacks base qualities; no much larger clone sits a single base away.

The immunoSEQ Assay was used to immunosequence TCRbeta CDR3 regions from genomic DNA. Prior to high-throughput sequencing, genomic DNA was amplified by bias-controlled multiplex PCR. The original pipeline was this. To quantify the absolute abundance of each unique TCRbeta CDR3 region, the sequences were collapsed and filtered. Clonality was defined as 1 minus Pielou's evenness and was calculated using productive rearrangements only. Clones with significantly greater frequencies in on-treatment versus baseline samples were identified using a previously published method. In its TCRdb copy, this immuneACCESS table keeps in-frame sequences only and misses some clones. Where compared with another copy, unresolved V genes explain less than half of these, and the others have no known cause. V and J calls and clone size are copied from that table; D and trimming were computed from the DNA. The sample table shows roughly 11,000 clones, and roughly 80% are seen once. The ten largest clones capture about half of the sample.

This TCR came from a human donor with melanoma. The sample in question was CD8+ T cells sorted from blood (inferred from file names), obtained from a patient given nivolumab and ipilimumab in sequence. The sequence links TRBV5-6 to TRBJ1-2; no confident D gene assignment can be made. The encoded CDR3 is CASSSLEARGLGYTF. DNA sequence: TGTGCCAGCAGCTCCCTCGAGGCTCGAGGGCTTGGCTACACCTTC.